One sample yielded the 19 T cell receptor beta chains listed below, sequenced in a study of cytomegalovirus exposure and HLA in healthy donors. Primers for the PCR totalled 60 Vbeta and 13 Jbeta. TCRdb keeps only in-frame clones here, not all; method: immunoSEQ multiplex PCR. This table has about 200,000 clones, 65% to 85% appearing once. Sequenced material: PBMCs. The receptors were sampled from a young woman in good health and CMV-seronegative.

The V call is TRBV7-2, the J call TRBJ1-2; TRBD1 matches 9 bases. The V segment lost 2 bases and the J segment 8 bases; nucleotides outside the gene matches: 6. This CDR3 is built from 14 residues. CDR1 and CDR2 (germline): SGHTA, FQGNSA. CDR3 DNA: TGTGCCAGCAGCTTATTTAAAACAGGGGGCGGCTACACCTTC. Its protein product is CASSLFKTGGGYTF.

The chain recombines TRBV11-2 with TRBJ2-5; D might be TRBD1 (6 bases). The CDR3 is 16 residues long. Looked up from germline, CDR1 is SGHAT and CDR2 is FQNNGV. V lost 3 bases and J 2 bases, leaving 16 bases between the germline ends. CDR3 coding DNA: TGTGCCAGCAGCTTGAAACAGGGTCATTTTCAAGAGACCCAGTACTTC. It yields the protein CASSLKQGHFQETQYF.

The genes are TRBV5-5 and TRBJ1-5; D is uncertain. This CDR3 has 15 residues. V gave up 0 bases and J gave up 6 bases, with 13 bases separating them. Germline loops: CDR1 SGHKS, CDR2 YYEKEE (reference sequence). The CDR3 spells CASSLGWGGGQPQHF. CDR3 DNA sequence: TGTGCCAGCAGCTTGGGGTGGGGAGGAGGTCAGCCCCAGCATTTT.

CDR3 in DNA: TGTGCCACTAAAGGGAGCGGGGGGGCCGTTGAGCAGTTCTTC. Its translation: CATKGSGGAVEQFF. The chain couples TRBV19 to TRBJ2-1; the match to TRBD2 covers 10 bases. CDR3 length equals 14 residues. Germline CDR1 and CDR2: LNHDA and SQIVND (reference sequence). The V gene end was trimmed by 10 bases and the J gene end by 9 bases; junction bases not matched to a gene: 12.

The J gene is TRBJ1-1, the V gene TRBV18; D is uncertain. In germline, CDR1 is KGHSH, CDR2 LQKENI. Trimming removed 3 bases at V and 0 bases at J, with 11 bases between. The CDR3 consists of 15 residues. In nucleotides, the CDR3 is TGTGCCAGCTCACCGTACGACGGGATGAACACTGAAGCTTTCTTT. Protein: CASSPYDGMNTEAFF.

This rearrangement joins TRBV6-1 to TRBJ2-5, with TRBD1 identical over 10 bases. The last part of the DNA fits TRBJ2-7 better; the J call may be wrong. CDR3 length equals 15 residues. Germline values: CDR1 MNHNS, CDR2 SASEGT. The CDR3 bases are TGTGCCAGCAGGCTGGGACAGGGGACCTACTACGAGCAGTACTTC. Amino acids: CASRLGQGTYYEQYF.

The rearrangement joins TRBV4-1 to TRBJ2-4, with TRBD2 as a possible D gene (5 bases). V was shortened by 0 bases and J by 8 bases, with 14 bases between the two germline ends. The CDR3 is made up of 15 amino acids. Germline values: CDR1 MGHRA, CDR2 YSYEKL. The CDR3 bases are TGCGCCAGCAGCCAAGATTCGACTATATGGGACATTCAGTACTTC. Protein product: CASSQDSTIWDIQYF.

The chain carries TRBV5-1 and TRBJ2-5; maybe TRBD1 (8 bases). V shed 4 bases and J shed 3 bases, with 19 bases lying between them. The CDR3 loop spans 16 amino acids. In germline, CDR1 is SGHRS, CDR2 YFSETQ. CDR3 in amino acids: CASSQGQGGGEETQYF. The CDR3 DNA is TGCGCCAGCAGCCAAGGACAGGGCGGGGGCGAAGAGACCCAGTACTTC.

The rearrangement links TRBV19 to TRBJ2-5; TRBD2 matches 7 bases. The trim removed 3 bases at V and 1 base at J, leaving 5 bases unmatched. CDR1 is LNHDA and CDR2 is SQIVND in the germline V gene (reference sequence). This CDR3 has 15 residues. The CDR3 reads CASSIQAGIQETQYF. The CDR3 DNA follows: TGTGCCAGTAGTATCCAAGCGGGGATCCAAGAGACCCAGTACTTC.

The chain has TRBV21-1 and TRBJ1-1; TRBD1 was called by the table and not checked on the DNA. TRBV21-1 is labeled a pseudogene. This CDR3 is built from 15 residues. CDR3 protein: CASSIPHRGGTEAFF. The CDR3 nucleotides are TGTGCCAGCAGCATTCCCCACAGGGGCGGCACTGAAGCTTTCTTT.

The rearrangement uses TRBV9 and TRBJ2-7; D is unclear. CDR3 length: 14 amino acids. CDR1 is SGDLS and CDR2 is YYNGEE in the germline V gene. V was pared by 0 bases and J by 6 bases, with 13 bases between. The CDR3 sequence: CASSVDPVRSEQYF. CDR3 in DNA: TGTGCCAGCAGCGTAGACCCAGTGAGGAGCGAGCAGTACTTC.

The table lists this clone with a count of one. The CDR3: CASSAAAGAVNSNQPQHF. DNA for the CDR3: TGCGCCAGCAGCGCCGCGGCAGGGGCTGTAAATAGCAATCAGCCCCAGCATTTT. The J gene is TRBJ1-5, the V gene TRBV4-1; tentatively, D is TRBD1 (6 bases). This CDR3 contains 18 residues. Germline assignment: CDR1 MGHRA and CDR2 YSYEKL. Trimming removed 5 bases at V and 0 bases at J, with 20 bases between.

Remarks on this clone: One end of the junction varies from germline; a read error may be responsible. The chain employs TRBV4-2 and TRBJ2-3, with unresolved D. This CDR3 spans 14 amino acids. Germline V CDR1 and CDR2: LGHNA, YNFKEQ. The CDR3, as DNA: TGTGCCAGCAGCCAAGAGACGCCCGCTAGAGTTCAGTCTTTT. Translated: CASSQETPARVQSF.

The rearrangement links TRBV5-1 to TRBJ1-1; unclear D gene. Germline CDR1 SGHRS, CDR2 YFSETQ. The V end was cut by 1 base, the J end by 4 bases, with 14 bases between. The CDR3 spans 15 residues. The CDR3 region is CASSLRGSPFTEAFF. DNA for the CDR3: TGCGCCAGCAGCTTGCGGGGATCCCCCTTCACTGAAGCTTTCTTT.

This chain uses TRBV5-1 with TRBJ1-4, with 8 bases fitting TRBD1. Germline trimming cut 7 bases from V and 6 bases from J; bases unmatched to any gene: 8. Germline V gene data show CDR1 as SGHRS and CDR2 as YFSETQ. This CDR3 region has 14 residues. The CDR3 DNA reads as TGCGCCAGCGGGAGACAGGGGAGGGATGAAAAACTGTTTTTT. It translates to CASGRQGRDEKLFF. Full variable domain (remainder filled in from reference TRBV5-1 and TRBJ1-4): KAGVTQTPRYLIKTRGQQVTLSCSPISGHRSVSWYQQTPGQGLQFLFEYFSETQRNKGNFPGRFSGRQFSNSRSEMNVSTLELGDSALYLCASGRQGRDEKLFFGSGTQLSVL.

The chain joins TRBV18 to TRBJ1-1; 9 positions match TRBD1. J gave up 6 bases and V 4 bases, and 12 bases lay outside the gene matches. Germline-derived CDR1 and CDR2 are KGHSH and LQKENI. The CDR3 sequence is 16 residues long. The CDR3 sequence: CASSLRGDRAPPEAFF. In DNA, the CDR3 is TGTGCCAGCTCACTGAGGGGGGACAGGGCCCCCCCTGAAGCTTTCTTT.

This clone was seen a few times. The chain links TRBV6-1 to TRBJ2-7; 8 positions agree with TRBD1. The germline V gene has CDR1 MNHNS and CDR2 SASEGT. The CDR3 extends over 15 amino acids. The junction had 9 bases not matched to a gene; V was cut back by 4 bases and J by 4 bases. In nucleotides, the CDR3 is TGTGCCAGCAGTGGGGACAGGCTACAAGGGTACGAGCAGTACTTC. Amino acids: CASSGDRLQGYEQYF.

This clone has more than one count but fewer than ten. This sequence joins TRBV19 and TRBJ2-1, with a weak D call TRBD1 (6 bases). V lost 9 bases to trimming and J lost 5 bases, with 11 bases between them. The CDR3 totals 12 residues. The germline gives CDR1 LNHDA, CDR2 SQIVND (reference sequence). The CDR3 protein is CASKDRNNEQFF. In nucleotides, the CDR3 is TGTGCCAGCAAGGACAGAAACAATGAGCAGTTCTTC.

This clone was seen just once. The DNA of the CDR3 is TGTGCCATCAAGGGACAGGGTGGTGAAAAACTGTTTTTT. Translation: CAIKGQGGEKLFF. This sequence joins TRBV10-3 and TRBJ1-4; 9 bases are a match to TRBD1. V lost 7 bases to trimming and J lost 7 bases; unmatched junction nucleotides: 4. Germline CDR1 is ENHRY and CDR2 is SYGVKD. The CDR3 has 13 amino acids.